What follows are 32 T cell receptor beta chains derived from one specimen sequenced in a study of T cell responses to AZD1222 COVID-19 vaccine. Assay: immunoSEQ multiplex PCR; the TCRdb copy retains only in-frame clones and omits some. The data hold about 100,000 clones, with roughly 90% observed a single time. Sequenced here: peripheral blood, sampled on day 0 of AZD1222 vaccination. The receptors here all came from an adult in good health.

The chain carries TRBV5-1 and TRBJ1-1, with D unclear. The CDR3 loop spans 15 amino acids. Germline CDR1 reads SGHRS; CDR2 reads YFSETQ. Between the trimmed V and J ends, which lost 2 bases and 1 base, there was a span of 12 bases. The DNA for the CDR3 is TGCGCCAGCAGCTTCTTGGAACGAACGAACACTGAAGCTTTCTTT. Its translation: CASSFLERTNTEAFF.

The chain couples TRBV29-1 to TRBJ2-1; 7 nucleotides line up with TRBD2. This CDR3 spans 16 amino acids. Germline V CDR1 and CDR2: SQVTM, ANQGSEA. V was clipped by 3 bases and J by 6 bases; unmatched bases: 14. The CDR3 bases are TGCAGCGTTGAGGGGCCTAGCGGAGGCCCCTTCAATGAGCAGTTCTTC. It is translated as CSVEGPSGGPFNEQFF.

The chain recombines TRBV2 with TRBJ1-5; D perhaps matches TRBD1 (5 bases). Germline values: CDR1 SNHLY, CDR2 FYNNEI. CDR3 length equals 14 residues. Trimming shortened V by 2 bases and J by 3 bases, and 8 bases separated the two germline ends. CDR3 DNA: TGTGCCAGCAGTGAACAGGGTGACAATCAGCCCCAGCATTTT. Its translation is CASSEQGDNQPQHF. Together with reference TRBV2 and TRBJ1-5, the CDR3 gives the full variable domain: EPEVTQTPSHQVTQMGQEVILRCVPISNHLYFYWYRQILGQKVEFLVSFYNNEISEKSEIFDDQFSVERPDGSNFTLKIRSTKLEDSAMYFCASSEQGDNQPQHFGDGTRLSIL.

The J gene is TRBJ1-1, the V gene TRBV30; D may be TRBD1 (6 bases). Trimming removed 8 bases at V and 6 bases at J, with 19 bases between. CDR1 is GTSNPN, CDR2 SVGIG, per germline (reference sequence). CDR3 length: 13 residues. This CDR3 reads CAGGEGTGAEAFF. CDR3 bases: TGTGCCGGGGGCGAGGGAACCGGGGCTGAAGCTTTCTTT.

For this clone: This sample also contains other DNA sequences that code for the same CDR3. V and J are TRBV5-4 and TRBJ2-5, with a weak D call TRBD2 (6 bases). Trimming took 4 bases from V and 1 from J, leaving 17 bases between them. This CDR3 spans 16 amino acids. Germline V gene sequence: CDR1 SGHNT, CDR2 YYREEE (reference sequence). In DNA form, the CDR3 reads TGTGCCAGCAGCCTGGGTGAGGGACTCCTCCAAGAGACCCAGTACTTC. Its protein product is CASSLGEGLLQETQYF.

In regard to this clone: The sample holds other DNA sequences that translate to the same CDR3. CDR3 loop: CASSLSAMNTEAFF. Here the CDR3 DNA reads TGTGCCAGCAGCTTATCGGCCATGAACACTGAAGCTTTCTTT. This chain uses TRBV7-3 with TRBJ1-1, with D hard to call. The germline V gene has CDR1 SGHTA and CDR2 FQGTGA. The V and J ends lost 2 bases and 0 bases respectively, with 7 bases between them. The CDR3 covers 14 residues. Based on the CDR3 plus reference TRBV7-3 and TRBJ1-1, the full variable domain is GAGVSQTPSNKVTEKGKYVELRCDPISGHTALYWYRQSLGQGPEFLIYFQGTGAADDSGLPNDRFFAVRPEGSVSTLKIQRTERGDSAVYLCASSLSAMNTEAFFGQGTRLTVV.

This clone was seen only a few times. V gene TRBV6-5 combines with J gene TRBJ2-2; either TRBD1 or TRBD2 may fit D (5 bases each). V dropped 8 bases and J dropped 1 base, with 11 bases sitting between them. This CDR3 spans 14 amino acids. CDR1 is MNHEY, CDR2 SVGAGI, per germline. In DNA, the CDR3 is TGTGCCAGCGCCGGGACGGGGAACACCGGGGAGCTGTTTTTT. Translated, it gives CASAGTGNTGELFF.

CDR3 nucleotides: TGTGCCAGTACGTGGGTTACGGGGGCGTATCCCAATGAGCAGTTCTTC. Encoded protein: CASTWVTGAYPNEQFF. The gene calls are TRBV28 and TRBJ2-1, with D perhaps given as TRBD1 or TRBD2 (6 bases each). This CDR3 is 16 amino acids long. The V gene lost 9 bases and the J gene lost 6 bases, with 24 bases spanning the gap. Per germline, CDR1 MDHEN and CDR2 SYDVKM.

The chain links TRBV7-9 to TRBJ2-7; D uncertain. CDR3 length equals 12 residues. Looked up from germline, CDR1 is SEHNR and CDR2 is FQNEAQ (reference sequence). Trimming left V 10 bases short and J 6 bases short, with 16 bases between. CDR3: CAITWQVGEQYF. CDR3 nucleotide sequence: TGTGCCATTACGTGGCAGGTCGGCGAGCAGTACTTC.

The V gene is TRBV5-4, the J gene TRBJ1-1, with D perhaps TRBD1 (6 bases). Trimming cost V 4 bases and J 0 bases, with 19 bases left between them. This CDR3 has 17 residues. Germline CDR1 SGHNT, CDR2 YYREEE (reference sequence). Here the CDR3 DNA reads TGTGCCAGCAGCCTTGGGGCACAGGGACTAATGAACACTGAAGCTTTCTTT. This encodes CASSLGAQGLMNTEAFF.

The chain links TRBV5-4 to TRBJ1-2; D is possibly TRBD1 (5 bases). CDR3 length: 14 residues. The ends were cut back, 2 bases at V and 1 base at J, with 9 bases in the middle. Per germline, CDR1 SGHNT and CDR2 YYREEE (reference sequence). The CDR3 sequence: CASSFGGNNYGYTF. The DNA of the CDR3 is TGTGCCAGCAGCTTTGGGGGGAATAACTATGGCTACACCTTC.

J is TRBJ1-6 and V is TRBV6-5; 7 nucleotides match TRBD1. The CDR3 extends over 15 amino acids. With 5 bases clipped from V and 5 bases from J, the junction kept 6 bases outside the gene matches. Germline CDR1 is MNHEY and CDR2 is SVGAGI. The CDR3 bases are TGTGCCAGCAGTCCTGGGACAGCCAATAATTCACCCCTCCACTTT. It yields the protein CASSPGTANNSPLHF.

V is TRBV3-1 (or the pseudogene TRBV3-2) and J is TRBJ1-2; D uncertain. The V and J ends lost 4 bases and 8 bases respectively, with 14 bases between them. Germline loops: CDR1 LGHDT, CDR2 YNNKEL (reference sequence). The CDR3 contains 13 residues. The CDR3 region has the DNA TGTGCCAGCAGCCGGGCAGGCGGGGAAGGCTACACCTTC. Protein sequence: CASSRAGGEGYTF.

This clone was detected only a few times. The V and J genes are TRBV28 and TRBJ2-1; TRBD1 or TRBD2 may be the D gene (5 bases each). Trimming stripped 11 bases from V and 5 bases from J, with 22 bases between. Germline CDR1 is MDHEN and CDR2 is SYDVKM. This CDR3 spans 15 amino acids. The DNA of the CDR3 is TGTGCCGCCGGGACGCCAAGCGTTGGAAACAATGAGCAGTTCTTC. Translation: CAAGTPSVGNNEQFF.

This chain links TRBV29-1 with TRBJ1-1, with 7 bases fitting TRBD1. The germline V gene has CDR1 SQVTM and CDR2 ANQGSEA. The CDR3 is 14 amino acids. V gave up 2 bases and J gave up 1 base; unmatched junction bases: 4. As DNA, the CDR3 is TGCAGCGTTGAACCGACAGGGACGAACACTGAAGCTTTCTTT. This gives the protein CSVEPTGTNTEAFF.

This chain connects TRBV21-1 to TRBJ2-7. TRBV21-1 constitutes a pseudogene. CDR3 length equals 13 residues. CDR3 sequence: CASPGPGFYEQYF. DNA of the CDR3: TGTGCCAGTCCGGGACCGGGGTTCTACGAGCAGTACTTC.

The chain's CDR3 is CATSDPSRQDEAFF. DNA for the CDR3: TGTGCCACCAGTGATCCTAGCCGACAGGATGAAGCTTTCTTT. The chain couples TRBV24-1 to TRBJ1-1; D possibly corresponds to TRBD1 (6 bases). The V end lost 3 bases, the J end lost 7 bases, and 14 bases lay between the germline ends. There are 14 residues in the CDR3. CDR1 and CDR2 from the germline V gene are KGHDR and SFDVKD.

Here the CDR3 DNA reads TGTGCCAGCAGCCCAGGGACTAGCGGAGTCACAGATACGCAGTATTTT. This gives the protein CASSPGTSGVTDTQYF. V usage is TRBV11-3 and J usage is TRBJ2-3; 11 bases match TRBD2. There are 16 residues in the CDR3. Germline lookup yields CDR1 SGHNT and CDR2 YENEEA. Trimming cost V 5 bases and J 2 bases; bases outside gene matches: 6.

The chain uses TRBV15 and TRBJ2-1; 9 bases map to TRBD2. The CDR3 contains 19 residues. J was trimmed by 0 bases and V by 5 bases; bases with no gene match: 14. The germline gives CDR1 LNHNV, CDR2 YYDKDF (reference sequence). The CDR3 DNA follows: TGTGCCACCAGCGAACCGGGACTAGCCACGATTAGCTCCTACAATGAGCAGTTCTTC. Its translation: CATSEPGLATISSYNEQFF.

The chain has TRBV28 and TRBJ1-4; maybe TRBD1 (5 bases). The CDR3 runs to 17 residues. Germline assignment: CDR1 MDHEN and CDR2 SYDVKM. Deletions cut 3 bases from V and 6 bases from J, with 20 bases between. The CDR3 DNA reads TGTGCCAGCAGTTTTATGGGCCGGGGGGGGTTTTATGAAAAACTGTTTTTT. This encodes CASSFMGRGGFYEKLFF.

This clone was seen more than once but under ten times. The CDR3 region is CASSLYGDSNQPQHF. CDR3 bases: TGCGCCAGCAGCTTGTATGGCGATAGCAATCAGCCCCAGCATTTT. The chain has TRBV5-1 and TRBJ1-5; D remains unclear. Germline V gene sequence: CDR1 SGHRS, CDR2 YFSETQ. The ends were cut back, 1 base at V and 0 bases at J, with 8 bases in the middle. This CDR3 region has 15 residues.

The V and J genes are TRBV3-1 (or the pseudogene TRBV3-2) and TRBJ2-1, with 14 bases aligning to TRBD2. The germline V gene has CDR1 LGHDT and CDR2 YNNKEL (reference sequence). V dropped 4 bases and J dropped 7; count of bases not matched to a gene: 9. The CDR3 has 17 amino acids. The CDR3 loop is CASSPTSGRGLGNEQFF. CDR3 bases: TGTGCCAGCAGCCCGACTAGCGGGAGGGGGTTGGGGAATGAGCAGTTCTTC.

This rearrangement joins TRBV4-3 to TRBJ1-4; maybe TRBD1 (5 bases). The V end lost 0 bases, the J end lost 4 bases, and 15 bases lay between the germline ends. CDR1 is LGHNA, CDR2 YSLEER, per germline. The CDR3 covers 17 residues. Here the CDR3 reads CASSQDDHRKVNEKLFF. The CDR3 DNA reads as TGCGCCAGCAGCCAAGATGACCACAGGAAAGTTAATGAAAAACTGTTTTTT.

In DNA form, the CDR3 reads TGTGCCAGCAGCCATGGGACAGAGCAGGGTCAGCCCCAGCATTTT. Amino acid sequence: CASSHGTEQGQPQHF. The V gene is TRBV7-9, the J gene TRBJ1-5; 7 bases map to TRBD1. The CDR3 is made up of 15 amino acids. Germline V gene lookup returns CDR1 SEHNR and CDR2 FQNEAQ (reference sequence). Trimming took 5 bases from V and 6 from J; bases not matched to a gene: 10.

V gene TRBV11-2 combines with J gene TRBJ2-7; 9 bases match TRBD1. Germline assignment: CDR1 SGHAT and CDR2 FQNNGV. V shed 5 bases, J shed 3 bases, and the junction held 11 bases outside the gene matches. CDR3 length: 16 residues. The CDR3 loop is CASSPIARDRDYEQYF. As DNA, the CDR3 is TGTGCCAGCAGCCCAATAGCCCGGGACAGGGACTACGAGCAGTACTTC.

This sequence joins TRBV6-5 and TRBJ1-2; 12 bases align to TRBD1. V dropped 2 bases and J dropped 8; count of bases not matched to a gene: 6. This CDR3 comprises 15 residues. Per the germline V gene, CDR1 is MNHEY and CDR2 is SVGAGI. This CDR3 reads CASSYRDRGLSGYTF. The CDR3 DNA reads TGTGCCAGCAGTTACCGGGACAGGGGGCTCAGCGGCTACACCTTC.

The chain links TRBV6-5 to TRBJ2-3, with 9 bases that match TRBD1. The CDR3 consists of 13 residues. The J segment lost 4 bases and the V segment lost 6 bases, leaving 2 bases of the junction unmatched. CDR1 MNHEY and CDR2 SVGAGI come from the germline V gene. The CDR3 sequence: CASRGQGADTQYF. CDR3 sequence (DNA): TGTGCCAGCAGGGGACAGGGAGCAGATACGCAGTATTTT.

The chain carries TRBV28 and TRBJ2-7, with 7 positions matching TRBD2. Germline CDR1 is MDHEN and CDR2 is SYDVKM. The CDR3 totals 14 residues. V lost 5 bases and J lost 2; bases outside the gene matches: 6. In nucleotides, the CDR3 is TGTGCCAGCAGTCCCCCGGGGGGAGCCTACGAGCAGTACTTC. It is translated as CASSPPGGAYEQYF.

The V and J genes are TRBV7-3 and TRBJ2-1; D call uncertain. The CDR3 has 13 amino acids. The V gene's germline CDR1 is SGHTA and CDR2 FQGTGA. V was cut by 4 bases and J by 8 bases, with 12 bases left in between. CDR3 in amino acids: CASSSIGYDEQFF. DNA of the CDR3: TGTGCCAGCAGCTCCATTGGGTACGATGAGCAGTTCTTC.

The gene calls are TRBV28 and TRBJ1-2; D may be TRBD1 (5 bases). The CDR3 spans 15 residues. Looked up from germline, CDR1 is MDHEN and CDR2 is SYDVKM. Between the trimmed V and J ends, which lost 5 bases and 6 bases, there was a span of 19 bases. CDR3 region: CASSRIPGHSDGYTF. CDR3 DNA: TGTGCCAGCAGTCGGATTCCAGGACACAGCGATGGCTACACCTTC.

The genes are TRBV2 and TRBJ2-7; D not resolved. Per germline, CDR1 SNHLY and CDR2 FYNNEI. V gave up 2 bases and J gave up 6 bases, with 14 bases separating them. The CDR3 covers 14 residues. CDR3 residues: CASSERGVLGEQYF. The CDR3 region has the DNA TGTGCCAGCAGTGAACGCGGCGTCCTCGGCGAGCAGTACTTC.

This clone came up a few times. The chain employs TRBV5-1 and TRBJ2-2; possibly TRBD1 for D (5 bases). The V gene's germline CDR1 is SGHRS and CDR2 YFSETQ. The CDR3 runs 15 residues. Trimming cost V 4 bases and J 1 base, with 11 bases left between them. The chain's CDR3 is CASSLQGGNTGELFF. The CDR3 bases are TGCGCCAGCAGCCTGCAGGGCGGGAACACCGGGGAGCTGTTTTTT.